This T cell receptor (beta chain) was identified in a study of CD8 T cells in Susac syndrome. The RNA input was about 0.45 to 1 ug, and it was reverse transcribed with random hexamers. Amplification of TCR beta CDR3 by immunoSEQ multiplex PCR spanned 54 Vbeta and 13 Jbeta. TCRdb re-called the immunoSEQ multiplex PCR reads with MiXCR, one entry per CDR3 protein. The repertoire holds 180,000 or so distinct CDR3 sequences, with 95% as singletons. V lost 4 bases and J lost 7, with 11 bases in between. From germline, CDR1 is SGHDT and CDR2 YYEEEE. The CDR3 sequence is 12 residues long. This clonotype originated in a human donor with multiple sclerosis. The sample was CD4+ T cells from PBMCs. The chain combines TRBV5-6 with TRBJ1-2, with D tentatively TRBD1 (5 bases). The CDR3 is CASSPDTGGYTF. The CDR3 DNA follows: TGTGCCAGCAGCCCGGACACCGGTGGCTACACCTTC.